What follows are 10 T cell receptor beta chains derived from one specimen sequenced in a study of OX40 agonist ivuxolimab in advanced cancers. Some clones are missing from TCRdb's copy, which holds only in-frame ones; the method was immunoSEQ multiplex PCR. There are around 66,000 clones in the sample; approximately 90% occur only once, and over 15% lies in the top ten. The specimen was CD4+ or CD8+ T cells sorted from blood, collected in a trial of the OX40 agonist ivuxolimab. The receptors here all came from an adult with an advanced solid tumor such as melanoma, head and neck, liver or kidney cancer.

The V and J genes are TRBV14 and TRBJ1-1; D gene ambiguous. CDR3 size: 14 residues. V lost 1 base, J lost 1 base, and 7 bases lay in between. Germline V CDR1 and CDR2: SGHDN, FVKESK. CDR3 in amino acids: CASSQVNKNTEAFF. CDR3 DNA sequence: TGTGCCAGCAGCCAAGTTAACAAGAACACTGAAGCTTTCTTT.

This chain uses TRBV29-1 with TRBJ2-5; a weak D match, TRBD2 (6 bases). Looked up from germline, CDR1 is SQVTM and CDR2 is ANQGSEA. CDR3 length equals 12 residues. Between the trimmed V and J ends, which lost 3 bases and 5 bases, there was a span of 10 bases. As DNA, the CDR3 is TGCAGCGTTGACGGAGGGTTCGAGACCCAGTACTTC. Its translation: CSVDGGFETQYF.

The gene calls are TRBV6-5 and TRBJ2-3; maybe TRBD2 (5 bases). Trimming took 4 bases from V and 2 from J, leaving 13 bases between them. Germline values: CDR1 MNHEY, CDR2 SVGAGI. The CDR3 totals 15 residues. This CDR3 reads CASSSDWKVTDTQYF. CDR3 coding DNA: TGTGCCAGCAGTTCGGACTGGAAAGTCACAGATACGCAGTATTTT.

This sequence joins TRBV4-1 and TRBJ2-7; D is ambiguous. Germline V gives CDR1 MGHRA, CDR2 YSYEKL. This CDR3 spans 15 amino acids. V lost 0 bases to trimming and J lost 0 bases, with 9 bases between them. The CDR3 reads CASSQEGAGSYEQYF. As DNA, the CDR3 is TGCGCCAGCAGCCAAGAGGGTGCAGGCTCCTACGAGCAGTACTTC.

The genes are TRBV2 and TRBJ2-1; D gene uncertain. Germline V CDR1 and CDR2: SNHLY, FYNNEI. V lost 4 bases and J lost 0, with 13 bases in between. The CDR3 is made up of 16 amino acids. The CDR3 coding sequence is TGTGCCAGCAGTGGAGTTGTGGAAAGCTCCTACAATGAGCAGTTCTTC. Its translation is CASSGVVESSYNEQFF.

The chain employs TRBV4-1 and TRBJ2-5, with 7 bases that match TRBD2. This CDR3 has 15 residues. V was pared by 4 bases and J by 4 bases, with 9 bases of the junction left unmatched. CDR1 MGHRA and CDR2 YSYEKL come from the germline V gene. CDR3 protein: CASSLQRGPGETQYF. DNA of the CDR3: TGCGCCAGCAGCCTCCAGCGGGGTCCGGGAGAGACCCAGTACTTC.

The chain is built from TRBV6-5 and TRBJ2-7, with 9 nucleotides matching TRBD2. Germline V CDR1 and CDR2: MNHEY, SVGAGI. The CDR3 is 13 residues long. V was clipped by 2 bases and J by 5 bases; unmatched bases: 1. The CDR3 coding sequence is TGTGCCAGCAGTTACAGGACTAGCGACGAGCAGTACTTC. Its translation is CASSYRTSDEQYF.

Here the CDR3 reads CASSSQVTNEQFF. CDR3 in DNA: TGCGCCAGCAGCTCGCAGGTTACCAATGAGCAGTTCTTC. The chain is built from TRBV5-1 and TRBJ2-1; no firm D call. The CDR3 consists of 13 residues. Germline V gene sequence: CDR1 SGHRS, CDR2 YFSETQ. Trimming cost V 3 bases and J 6 bases, with 10 bases left between them.

J is TRBJ2-3 and V is TRBV5-6, with 8 bases matching TRBD2. The germline V gene has CDR1 SGHDT and CDR2 YYEEEE. The J segment lost 2 bases and the V segment lost 4 bases, leaving 6 bases of the junction unmatched. The CDR3 totals 15 residues. CDR3 sequence (DNA): TGTGCCAGCAGCGCCGCTAGCGGGTTCACAGATACGCAGTATTTT. It is translated as CASSAASGFTDTQYF.

The chain recombines TRBV7-9 with TRBJ1-2; possibly TRBD1 for D (6 bases). V lost 5 bases to trimming and J lost 6 bases, with 19 bases between them. This CDR3 is 15 amino acids long. Germline V lookup: CDR1 SEHNR, CDR2 FQNEAQ (reference sequence). CDR3: CASSPTIQGFDGYTF. In DNA, the CDR3 is TGTGCCAGCAGCCCTACCATACAGGGATTTGATGGCTACACCTTC.